A single sample is the source of the 14 T cell receptor beta chains below, sequenced in a study of Ad26.COV2.S vaccination and SARS-CoV-2 variants (dated by TCRdb to about 2021). Explained via the paper, the treatment or condition label denotes: approximately 18 received Ad26.COV2.S at low or high dose, single or two shots; roughly 5 received placebo; per-sample allocation not given. Repertoires of vaccine and placebo recipients were sequenced from samples collected on day 63 after the first injection. The library was built by means of the immunoSEQ multiplex PCR assay. TCRdb retrieved this table from immuneACCESS and kept in-frame rearrangements only. Not all clones are present; in checked studies, unresolved V genes account for under half, and no reason is known for the remainder. The sample includes around 400,000 clones, with 89% observed a single time. Around 1.9% of the sample is in the top ten clones.

Sample: peripheral blood, taken in a trial of Ad26.COV2.S vaccine versus placebo. The receptors shown here come from a person aged 18-60 years who received the Ad26.COV2.S COVID-19 vaccine or a placebo.

The genes are TRBV5-6 and TRBJ2-5; 8 positions agree with TRBD1. CDR1 and CDR2 from the germline V gene are SGHDT and YYEEEE. V lost 3 bases, J lost 7 bases, and 8 bases stayed unmatched. The CDR3 consists of 14 residues. CDR3: CASSYRDRLGTQYF. As DNA, the CDR3 is TGTGCCAGCAGCTACCGGGACAGGCTAGGGACCCAGTACTTC.

This clone was seen only a few times. This CDR3 reads CASSLRDRGNQPQHF. The CDR3 DNA reads TGTGCCAGCAGCCTCAGGGACAGGGGCAATCAGCCCCAGCATTTT. The chain joins TRBV3-1 (or the pseudogene TRBV3-2) to TRBJ1-5, with 9 nucleotides matching TRBD1. Germline V gene lookup returns CDR1 LGHDT and CDR2 YNNKEL (reference sequence). The CDR3 runs 15 residues. V shed 4 bases and J 2 bases; nucleotides not matched to a gene: 3.

The rearrangement links TRBV6-2 or TRBV6-3 to TRBJ2-3; unclear D gene. The length of the CDR3 is 12 residues. Trimming left V 4 bases short and J 0 bases short, with 2 bases between. Germline CDR1 MNHEY, CDR2 SVGEGT. The CDR3, as DNA: TGTGCCAGCAGTTGGAGCACAGATACGCAGTATTTT. This gives the protein CASSWSTDTQYF.

This clone was found once. This chain joins TRBV6-5 and TRBJ2-3; D may match TRBD1 or TRBD2 (5 bases each). The V gene lost 5 bases and the J gene lost 6 bases, with 12 bases spanning the gap. The CDR3 extends over 13 amino acids. CDR1 MNHEY and CDR2 SVGAGI come from the germline V gene. The CDR3 DNA follows: TGTGCCAGCAGTAGGGACGTTCCGGATACGCAGTATTTT. It is translated as CASSRDVPDTQYF.

This clone has more than one count but fewer than ten. The chain employs TRBV2 and TRBJ1-5, with D possibly matching TRBD1 (5 bases). Germline loops: CDR1 SNHLY, CDR2 FYNNEI. The CDR3 length is 15 residues. V was trimmed by 2 bases and J by 6 bases, leaving 14 bases between them. As DNA, the CDR3 is TGTGCCAGCAGTGAATGGTCAGGGAGCCCTCAGCCCCAGCATTTT. It translates to CASSEWSGSPQPQHF.

The V call is TRBV6-5, the J call TRBJ2-2, with TRBD1 matching over 10 bases. CDR3 length equals 14 residues. V was clipped by 7 bases and J by 4 bases; unmatched bases: 3. Germline CDR1 is MNHEY and CDR2 is SVGAGI. CDR3 in amino acids: CASKDRGLTGELFF. Here the CDR3 DNA reads TGTGCCAGCAAAGACAGGGGGCTCACCGGGGAGCTGTTTTTT.

This rearrangement joins TRBV25-1 to TRBJ1-1, with a tentative D call TRBD1 (6 bases). Trimming removed 3 bases at V and 6 bases at J, with 14 bases between. The germline CDR1 and CDR2 sequences are MGHDK and SYGVNS. The CDR3 covers 14 residues. The CDR3 here is CASSDPQGFSEAFF. CDR3 nucleotides: TGTGCCAGCAGTGATCCACAGGGATTCTCTGAAGCTTTCTTT.

The chain joins TRBV13 to TRBJ2-7, with TRBD2 matching over 8 bases. J was trimmed by 2 bases and V by 5 bases; bases with no gene match: 5. Germline V lookup: CDR1 PRHDT, CDR2 FYEKMQ (reference sequence). This CDR3 comprises 14 residues. CDR3 in amino acids: CASSRSGSPYEQYF. In nucleotides, the CDR3 is TGTGCCAGCAGCAGGAGCGGGAGCCCCTACGAGCAGTACTTC. Using reference TRBV13 and TRBJ2-7 for the parts outside the CDR3, the full variable domain is AAGVIQSPRHLIKEKRETATLKCYPIPRHDTVYWYQQGPGQDPQFLISFYEKMQSDKGSIPDRFSAQQFSDYHSELNMSSLELGDSALYFCASSRSGSPYEQYFGPGTRLTVT.

The table lists this clone with a few counts. The V and J genes are TRBV5-6 and TRBJ2-2; 8 positions agree with TRBD1. The ends lost 1 base at V and 1 base at J; junction bases unmatched: 3. The CDR3 length is 16 residues. Germline CDR1 and CDR2: SGHDT and YYEEEE. The CDR3 region has the DNA TGTGCCAGCAGCTTGTTGACAGGGGAGAACACCGGGGAGCTGTTTTTT. This translates into CASSLLTGENTGELFF.

The chain recombines TRBV5-1 with TRBJ2-3; 10 bases agree with TRBD2. The CDR3 covers 16 residues. V was clipped by 6 bases and J by 1 base; unmatched bases: 8. In germline, CDR1 is SGHRS, CDR2 YFSETQ. The CDR3 DNA follows: TGCGCCAGCATGATTGCTAGCGGGAGTGGCACAGATACGCAGTATTTT. Translating it yields CASMIASGSGTDTQYF.

Comment on this clone: Other DNA sequences in the sample encode the same CDR3. The chain recombines TRBV30 with TRBJ1-1; D is ambiguous. The length of the CDR3 is 12 residues. Trimming stripped 0 bases from V and 1 base from J, with 3 bases between. Germline CDR1 reads GTSNPN; CDR2 reads SVGIG (reference sequence). This chain's CDR3 is CAWSVGNTEAFF. Written as DNA, the CDR3 is TGTGCCTGGAGTGTAGGGAACACTGAAGCTTTCTTT. Using reference TRBV30 and TRBJ1-1 for the parts outside the CDR3, the full variable domain is SQTIHQWPATLVQPVGSPLSLECTVEGTSNPNLYWYRQAAGRGLQLLFYSVGIGQISSEVPQNLSASRPQDRQFILSSKKLLLSDSGFYLCAWSVGNTEAFFGQGTRLTVV.

The V gene is TRBV2, the J gene TRBJ1-5; D call uncertain. The CDR3 sequence is 11 residues long. V was cut by 6 bases and J by 4 bases, with 4 bases left in between. Germline CDR1 and CDR2: SNHLY and FYNNEI. CDR3 sequence (DNA): TGTGCCAGCAGGATAAATCAGCCCCAGCATTTT. It codes for CASRINQPQHF. Full variable domain (remainder filled in from reference TRBV2 and TRBJ1-5): EPEVTQTPSHQVTQMGQEVILRCVPISNHLYFYWYRQILGQKVEFLVSFYNNEISEKSEIFDDQFSVERPDGSNFTLKIRSTKLEDSAMYFCASRINQPQHFGDGTRLSIL.

The genes are TRBV7-2 and TRBJ2-1, with D possibly being TRBD2 (5 bases). Germline V gene sequence: CDR1 SGHTA, CDR2 FQGNSA. The V end lost 1 base, the J end lost 0 bases, and 10 bases lay between the germline ends. The CDR3 has 16 residues. The CDR3 protein is CASSLDPGTSYNEQFF. For the CDR3, the DNA is TGTGCCAGCAGCTTAGATCCGGGAACCTCCTACAATGAGCAGTTCTTC. Full variable domain (missing parts from reference TRBV7-2 and TRBJ2-1): GAGVSQSPSNKVTEKGKDVELRCDPISGHTALYWYRQSLGQGLEFLIYFQGNSAPDKSGLPSDRFSAERTGGSVSTLTIQRTQQEDSAVYLCASSLDPGTSYNEQFFGPGTRLTVL.

Notes on this clone: Relative to the germline gene, one junction end is altered; a read error may explain this. The rearrangement links TRBV6-2 or TRBV6-3 to TRBJ1-4, with TRBD1 matching over 7 bases. The CDR3 covers 13 residues. Germline lookup yields CDR1 MNHEY and CDR2 SVGEGT. The DNA for the CDR3 is TGTGCCAGCAGTTACTCGGACGGGACAGTTCCCGTTTTT. It is translated as CASSYSDGTVPVF.